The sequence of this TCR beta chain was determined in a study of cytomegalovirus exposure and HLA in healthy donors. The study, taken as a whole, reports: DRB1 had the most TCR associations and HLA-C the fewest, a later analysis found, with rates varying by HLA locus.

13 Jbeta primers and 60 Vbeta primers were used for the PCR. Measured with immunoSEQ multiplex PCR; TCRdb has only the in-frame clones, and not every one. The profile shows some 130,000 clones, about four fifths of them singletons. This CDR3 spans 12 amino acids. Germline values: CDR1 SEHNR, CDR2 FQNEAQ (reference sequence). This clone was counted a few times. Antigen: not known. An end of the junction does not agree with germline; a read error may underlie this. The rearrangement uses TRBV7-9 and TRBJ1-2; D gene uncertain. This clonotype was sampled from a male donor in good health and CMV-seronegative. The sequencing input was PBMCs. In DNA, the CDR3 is TGTTCCAGCAGCTTATTAGGGAGCGGCTACACCTTC. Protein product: CSSSLLGSGYTF. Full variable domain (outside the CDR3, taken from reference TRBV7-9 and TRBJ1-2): DTGVSQNPRHKITKRGQNVTFRCDPISEHNRLYWYRQTLGQGPEFLTYFQNEAQLEKSRLLSDRFSAERPKGSFSTLEIQRTEQGDSAMYLCSSSLLGSGYTFGSGTRLTVV.